Here is one TCR beta chain with its context. The sample comes from a study of blood T cell repertoires in COVID-19. CDR3 length equals 15 residues. V shed 2 bases, J shed 8 bases, and the junction held 7 bases outside the gene matches. Germline V gene lookup returns CDR1 MNHNY and CDR2 SVGAGI (reference sequence). Patients in Seattle were enrolled during active infection, then followed longitudinally. TCRdb's copy holds only in-frame clones and misses some; the assay was immunoSEQ multiplex PCR. The sample has 450,000 or so clones, over 75% seen once. This chain uses TRBV6-6 with TRBJ2-1; TRBD2 aligns across 9 bases. The receptor was derived from a middle-aged woman with COVID-19, enrolled during active disease. The sequencing sample was made of peripheral blood. CDR3: CASSYRETSGYEQFF. The CDR3 bases are TGTGCCAGCAGTTACCGTGAGACTAGCGGCTATGAGCAGTTCTTC.